This TCR beta chain comes out of a study of blood T cell repertoires in COVID-19. The overall study: Some COVID-19 samples were acute and others convalescent; all came from the United States, Italy and Spain. Nucleic acid was either cDNA or gDNA, and it came from T cells, B-cell-depleted T cells, or PBMCs.

Participants came from about two dozen US areas, aged roughly 18 to 100 years. Participants were placed into cohorts based on the clinical history they reported. Generated by immunoSEQ multiplex PCR, the TCRdb table keeps only in-frame clones and is missing some. The sample shows about 62,000 clones, roughly 70% of them seen only once. The CDR3 is made up of 13 amino acids. Germline V lookup: CDR1 SGHAT, CDR2 FQNNGV. Trimming stripped 5 bases from V and 9 bases from J, with 14 bases between. This TCR came from a woman in her fifties or sixties who had been exposed to COVID-19. Sequencing input: PBMCs or T cells enriched from blood (not recorded which). The chain is built from TRBV11-2 and TRBJ1-3; D remains ambiguous. CDR3 amino acids: CASSPLEGFTIYF. The CDR3 coding sequence is TGTGCCAGCAGCCCGTTAGAGGGTTTCACCATATATTTT.